The 15 T cell receptor beta chains in this list originate from one sample, sequenced in a study of cytomegalovirus exposure and HLA in healthy donors. 60 Vbeta and 13 Jbeta primers were used in PCR. Libraries were prepared by immunoSEQ multiplex PCR; TCRdb keeps only in-frame clonotypes and omits some of them. Of around 140,000 clones listed, 76% are singletons. Sequencing was performed on PBMCs. The receptors derive from a female donor in good health and CMV-seropositive.

This clone was counted only a few times. The chain links TRBV19 to TRBJ1-2; D gene ambiguous. The germline V gene encodes CDR1 LNHDA and CDR2 SQIVND (reference sequence). The CDR3 extends over 17 amino acids. Trimming pared 3 bases from V and 0 bases from J, leaving 17 bases between. CDR3 sequence: CASSISAGDLTNYGYTF. The CDR3 DNA follows: TGTGCCAGTAGTATTTCGGCAGGTGATCTGACTAACTATGGCTACACCTTC.

The rearrangement links TRBV5-4 to TRBJ2-3; TRBD1 might be the D (5 bases). CDR3 length: 12 residues. Germline V lookup: CDR1 SGHNT, CDR2 YYREEE (reference sequence). Trimming shortened V by 5 bases and J by 2 bases, and 6 bases separated the two germline ends. The CDR3 nucleotides read TGTGCCAGCAGGGGGCACACAGATACGCAGTATTTT. It yields the protein CASRGHTDTQYF.

The chain combines TRBV9 with TRBJ1-3, with 9 nucleotides matching TRBD1. The CDR3 is 17 amino acids. Germline CDR1 reads SGDLS; CDR2 reads YYNGEE. V lost 4 bases to trimming and J lost 0 bases; unmatched junction nucleotides: 8. The CDR3 loop is CASSPDPGQGSGNTIYF. CDR3 in DNA: TGTGCCAGCAGCCCGGACCCGGGACAGGGCTCTGGAAACACCATATATTTT.

There are a few counts of this clone. At the DNA level, this CDR3 is encoded by other sequences in the same sample as well. The chain carries TRBV7-3 and TRBJ2-5; TRBD2 is a possible D gene (6 bases). Looked up from germline, CDR1 is SGHTA and CDR2 is FQGTGA. The CDR3 is 14 amino acids. Trimming took off 0 bases at V and 1 base at J, with 6 bases between the two ends. The CDR3, as DNA: TGTGCCAGCAGCTTAACGGGGGGCCAAGAGACCCAGTACTTC. Residues: CASSLTGGQETQYF.

The gene calls are TRBV15 and TRBJ2-3; 12 bases line up with TRBD1. The CDR3 has 16 residues. Germline trimming cut 1 base from V and 2 bases from J; bases unmatched to any gene: 1. CDR1 and CDR2 (germline): LNHNV, YYDKDF (reference sequence). The CDR3 is CATSRGGQGATDTQYF. The CDR3 nucleotides are TGTGCCACCAGCAGAGGGGGACAGGGGGCCACAGATACGCAGTATTTT. The entire variable domain, with the rest obtained from reference TRBV15 and TRBJ2-3, is as follows: DAMVIQNPRYQVTQFGKPVTLSCSQTLNHNVMYWYQQKSSQAPKLLFHYYDKDFNNEADTPDNFQSRRPNTSFCFLDIRSPGLGDTAMYLCATSRGGQGATDTQYFGPGTRLTVL.

The chain has TRBV6-5 and TRBJ1-6; D is perhaps TRBD1 (6 bases). CDR3 length: 14 residues. In germline, CDR1 is MNHEY, CDR2 SVGAGI. V shed 6 bases and J shed 5 bases, with 11 bases lying between them. CDR3 nucleotides: TGTGCCAGCAGATCCGGGACAAATAATTCACCCCTCCACTTT. Its protein product is CASRSGTNNSPLHF.

V usage is TRBV5-1 and J usage is TRBJ1-2; possible D gene TRBD1, 6 bases. Trimming cost V 0 bases and J 6 bases, with 12 bases left between them. The CDR3 is made up of 14 amino acids. CDR1 SGHRS and CDR2 YFSETQ come from the germline V gene. The CDR3 loop reads CASSLDREVDGYTF. The CDR3 region has the DNA TGCGCCAGCAGCTTGGACAGGGAAGTAGATGGCTACACCTTC.

CDR3 bases: TGTGCCAGCAGTTCCCGACAGGAGCTCTACGAGCAGTACTTC. Translated: CASSSRQELYEQYF. This chain uses TRBV6-5 with TRBJ2-7; D possibly corresponds to TRBD1 (6 bases). CDR1 MNHEY and CDR2 SVGAGI come from the germline V gene. V was pared by 4 bases and J by 3 bases, with 13 bases between. The CDR3 runs to 14 residues.

In this sample, this clone turned up once. The V gene is TRBV7-2, the J gene TRBJ2-5; D is perhaps TRBD2 (7 bases). This CDR3 comprises 14 residues. Germline loops: CDR1 SGHTA, CDR2 FQGNSA. Trimming shortened V by 5 bases and J by 3 bases, and 13 bases separated the two germline ends. CDR3 amino acids: CASSGGGSKETQYF. Written as DNA, the CDR3 is TGTGCCAGCAGCGGGGGGGGCTCGAAAGAGACCCAGTACTTC. Full variable domain (missing parts from reference TRBV7-2 and TRBJ2-5): GAGVSQSPSNKVTEKGKDVELRCDPISGHTALYWYRQSLGQGLEFLIYFQGNSAPDKSGLPSDRFSAERTGGSVSTLTIQRTQQEDSAVYLCASSGGGSKETQYFGPGTRLLVL.

This clone was seen once. This chain joins TRBV7-6 and TRBJ1-2; 10 bases fit TRBD1. Per the germline V gene, CDR1 is SGHVS and CDR2 is FNYEAQ. This CDR3 is 14 amino acids long. V trimming: 5 bases; J trimming: 8 bases; junction bases outside the gene matches: 8. The DNA of the CDR3 is TGTGCCAGCAGCGCACGAGGACAGGGGGAAGGCTACACCTTC. Encoded protein: CASSARGQGEGYTF.

This clone was detected a few times. The chain combines TRBV6-1 with TRBJ1-5; 12 bases are shared with TRBD1. Trimming at V came to 6 bases and at J to 15 bases, leaving 12 bases not matched to a gene. The germline V gene has CDR1 MNHNS and CDR2 SASEGT. The CDR3 contains 14 residues. The CDR3 loop reads CASRHRSGTGGWHF. For the CDR3, the DNA is TGTGCCAGCAGACATCGCTCCGGGACAGGGGGCTGGCATTTT.

This clone was detected only a few times. CDR3 region: CASSQASGRVYEQYF. DNA for the CDR3: TGCGCCAGCAGCCAAGCTAGCGGGAGGGTCTACGAGCAGTACTTC. The V call is TRBV4-1, the J call TRBJ2-7; 12 bases are shared with TRBD2. The junction had 1 base not matched to a gene; V was cut back by 1 base and J by 3 bases. The CDR3 contains 15 residues. The germline V gene encodes CDR1 MGHRA and CDR2 YSYEKL.

This chain uses TRBV6-1 with TRBJ1-5; D gene uncertain. Germline V gene lookup returns CDR1 MNHNS and CDR2 SASEGT. Trimming took off 5 bases at V and 11 bases at J, with 10 bases between the two ends. This CDR3 has 11 amino acids. This CDR3 reads CASSPGPAQHF. Written as DNA, the CDR3 is TGTGCCAGCAGTCCAGGCCCAGCCCAGCATTTT.

This clone has more than one count but fewer than ten. Germline and junction disagree at one end, which may indicate a read error. The gene calls are TRBV7-9 and TRBJ1-2; TRBD1 matches at 8 bases. The germline gives CDR1 SEHNR, CDR2 FQNEAQ (reference sequence). This CDR3 has 13 residues. CDR3: CASRNNLEDREAF. The CDR3 bases are TGTGCCAGCAGAAACAACCTAGAGGACAGGGAAGCCTTC.

The chain joins TRBV18 to TRBJ2-1; no firm D call. V was clipped by 6 bases and J by 5 bases, with 8 bases between them. CDR3 length equals 12 residues. Germline V gene data show CDR1 as KGHSH and CDR2 as LQKENI. CDR3 DNA: TGTGCCAGCTCGCCGTCGGACAATGAGCAGTTCTTC. This gives the protein CASSPSDNEQFF.